A selection of T cell receptor beta chains follows, all from one sample in a study of shared clonotypes between healthy human individuals. This table comes from immunoSEQ multiplex PCR, and its TCRdb copy is limited to in-frame clones, with some not included. This sample has more than 850,000 clones, with around three quarters found just once. Sequences were obtained from memory CD4+ T cells from PBMCs. Receptors originate from a man younger than 35 in good health. Some clones in this sample may be carry-over from other donors' samples. Each CDR3 is given with its conserved first and last residue. The order of the fields is D gene, V gene, J gene, clone size, CDR3 protein, CDR3 DNA. D genes are given only for firm matches. Size is stated for part of the rows, as once, few or many counts, or as a class when the clone is expanded.

D gene: -
V gene: TRBV6-1
J gene: TRBJ2-7
clone size: few
CDR3 protein: CASSVAGLPYEQYF
CDR3 DNA: TGTGCCAGCAGTGTCGCGGGACTCCCCTACGAGCAGTACTTC

D gene: TRBD2
V gene: TRBV6-1
J gene: TRBJ2-2
clone size: -
CDR3 protein: CASRLAGDTGELFF
CDR3 DNA: TGTGCCAGCCGGCTAGCGGGAGACACCGGGGAGCTGTTTTTT

D gene: -
V gene: TRBV29-1
J gene: TRBJ2-4
clone size: -
CDR3 protein: CSGIRRDAIQYF
CDR3 DNA: TGCAGCGGCATCCGCAGGGACGCCATTCAGTACTTC

D gene: TRBD1
V gene: TRBV27
J gene: TRBJ1-2
clone size: -
CDR3 protein: CASSQGQGNYGYTF
CDR3 DNA: TGTGCCAGCAGTCAAGGACAGGGGAACTATGGCTACACCTTC

D gene: -
V gene: TRBV6-6
J gene: TRBJ2-7
clone size: -
CDR3 protein: CASSKAGAVYEQYF
CDR3 DNA: TGTGCCAGCTCCAAGGCCGGGGCCGTCTACGAGCAGTACTTC

D gene: -
V gene: TRBV2
J gene: TRBJ1-2
clone size: -
CDR3 protein: CASSEAGGQGPNYGYTF
CDR3 DNA: TGTGCCAGCAGTGAAGCAGGGGGGCAGGGGCCTAACTATGGCTACACCTTC

D gene: -
V gene: TRBV5-1
J gene: TRBJ2-3
clone size: -
CDR3 protein: CASSLGWGPSTDTQYF
CDR3 DNA: TGCGCCAGCAGCTTGGGGTGGGGCCCAAGCACAGATACGCAGTATTTT

D gene: TRBD1
V gene: TRBV5-1
J gene: TRBJ2-5
clone size: few
CDR3 protein: CASSEGQPGETQYF
CDR3 DNA: TGCGCCAGCAGCGAGGGACAGCCCGGGGAGACCCAGTACTTC

D gene: -
V gene: TRBV7-2
J gene: TRBJ1-3
clone size: -
CDR3 protein: CASSLVGRNTIYF
CDR3 DNA: TGTGCCAGCAGCTTAGTCGGCAGAAACACCATATATTTT

D gene: -
V gene: TRBV18
J gene: TRBJ2-3
clone size: few
CDR3 protein: CASSRTRGQGRSTDTQYF
CDR3 DNA: TGTGCCAGCTCACGCACCCGGGGGCAGGGTCGGAGCACAGATACGCAGTATTTT

D gene: -
V gene: TRBV7-2
J gene: TRBJ2-7
clone size: -
CDR3 protein: CASSLVGGTGGYEQYF
CDR3 DNA: TGTGCCAGCAGCTTAGTAGGAGGGACTGGTGGGTACGAGCAGTACTTC

D gene: -
V gene: TRBV28
J gene: TRBJ2-4
clone size: -
CDR3 protein: CATDGQNIQYF
CDR3 DNA: TGTGCCACCGACGGACAAAACATTCAGTACTTC

D gene: TRBD2
V gene: TRBV7-8
J gene: TRBJ2-1
clone size: -
CDR3 protein: CASSFGDPGLAGTQFF
CDR3 DNA: TGTGCCAGCAGCTTCGGTGACCCGGGACTAGCGGGAACTCAGTTCTTC

D gene: -
V gene: TRBV7-9
J gene: TRBJ2-2
clone size: -
CDR3 protein: CASSLAWGELFF
CDR3 DNA: TGTGCCAGCAGCTTAGCCTGGGGGGAGCTGTTTTTT

D gene: -
V gene: TRBV9
J gene: TRBJ2-3
clone size: -
CDR3 protein: CASSVASRDTQYF
CDR3 DNA: TGTGCCAGCAGCGTAGCTTCTAGGGATACGCAGTATTTT

D gene: -
V gene: TRBV6-1
J gene: TRBJ1-5
clone size: -
CDR3 protein: CASTPGPGNQPQHF
CDR3 DNA: TGTGCCAGCACACCAGGGCCGGGCAATCAGCCCCAGCATTTT

D gene: TRBD1
V gene: TRBV2
J gene: TRBJ2-5
clone size: -
CDR3 protein: CASGQGAVGLETQYF
CDR3 DNA: TGTGCCAGCGGACAGGGGGCGGTAGGTCTTGAGACCCAGTACTTC

D gene: TRBD1
V gene: TRBV5-1
J gene: TRBJ2-2
clone size: -
CDR3 protein: CASSSGGGLPGELFF
CDR3 DNA: TGCGCCAGCAGCTCAGGGGGCGGTCTACCCGGGGAGCTGTTTTTT

D gene: -
V gene: TRBV30
J gene: TRBJ2-7
clone size: -
CDR3 protein: CAWGGSAPEQYF
CDR3 DNA: TGTGCCTGGGGTGGAAGTGCCCCCGAGCAGTACTTC

D gene: TRBD2
V gene: TRBV5-3
J gene: TRBJ2-4
clone size: -
CDR3 protein: CARREGLAGNLAKNIQYF
CDR3 DNA: TGTGCCAGAAGAGAGGGACTAGCGGGAAACCTAGCCAAAAACATTCAGTACTTC

D gene: -
V gene: TRBV6-5
J gene: TRBJ2-1
clone size: -
CDR3 protein: CASSYSGGYNEQFF
CDR3 DNA: TGTGCCAGCAGTTACTCGGGGGGATACAATGAGCAGTTCTTC

D gene: -
V gene: TRBV7-2
J gene: TRBJ1-2
clone size: -
CDR3 protein: CASSADRLYGYTF
CDR3 DNA: TGTGCCAGCAGCGCCGACCGACTATATGGCTACACCTTC

D gene: -
V gene: TRBV5-1
J gene: TRBJ2-3
clone size: -
CDR3 protein: CASGKEFPPDTQYF
CDR3 DNA: TGCGCCAGCGGGAAGGAGTTCCCCCCAGATACGCAGTATTTT

D gene: -
V gene: TRBV7-3
J gene: TRBJ2-6
clone size: -
CDR3 protein: CASSSDSGANVLTF
CDR3 DNA: TGTGCCAGCAGCTCGGACTCTGGGGCCAACGTCCTGACTTTC

D gene: -
V gene: TRBV6-1
J gene: TRBJ2-7
clone size: -
CDR3 protein: CASSSGPEQYF
CDR3 DNA: TGTGCCAGCAGTTCAGGGCCCGAGCAGTACTTC

D gene: TRBD1
V gene: TRBV7-2
J gene: TRBJ1-2
clone size: -
CDR3 protein: CASSLVGQGGLYYGYTF
CDR3 DNA: TGTGCCAGCAGCCTCGTGGGACAGGGGGGTCTGTACTATGGCTACACCTTC

D gene: -
V gene: TRBV6-6
J gene: TRBJ2-5
clone size: -
CDR3 protein: CASSRLRSGPQETQYF
CDR3 DNA: TGTGCCAGCAGTCGCCTTAGGAGCGGCCCCCAAGAGACCCAGTACTTC

D gene: -
V gene: TRBV7-9
J gene: TRBJ2-5
clone size: -
CDR3 protein: CASSQSGETQYF
CDR3 DNA: TGTGCCAGCAGCCAAAGCGGTGAGACCCAGTACTTC

D gene: -
V gene: TRBV9
J gene: TRBJ2-2
clone size: once
CDR3 protein: CASSVDPGASTGELFF
CDR3 DNA: TGTGCCAGCAGCGTAGATCCAGGGGCCAGCACCGGGGAGCTGTTTTTT

D gene: TRBD1
V gene: TRBV25-1
J gene: TRBJ2-7
clone size: -
CDR3 protein: CASSDTSQGFEQYF
CDR3 DNA: TGTGCCAGCAGTGACACTTCACAGGGGTTCGAGCAGTACTTC

D gene: -
V gene: TRBV7-9
J gene: TRBJ2-7
clone size: -
CDR3 protein: CASSPGRRIYEQYF
CDR3 DNA: TGTGCCAGCAGCCCAGGGCGACGAATCTACGAGCAGTACTTC

D gene: -
V gene: TRBV6-1
J gene: TRBJ2-1
clone size: -
CDR3 protein: CASSERSSYNEQFF
CDR3 DNA: TGTGCCAGCAGTGAACGGAGCTCCTACAATGAGCAGTTCTTC

D gene: TRBD1
V gene: TRBV15
J gene: TRBJ2-3
clone size: -
CDR3 protein: CATSRGDRGHTQYF
CDR3 DNA: TGTGCCACCAGCAGAGGGGACAGGGGGCATACGCAGTATTTT

D gene: -
V gene: TRBV5-1
J gene: TRBJ2-1
clone size: -
CDR3 protein: CASSLEGIGNEQFF
CDR3 DNA: TGCGCCAGCAGCTTGGAGGGGATCGGGAATGAGCAGTTCTTC

D gene: -
V gene: TRBV5-1
J gene: TRBJ2-7
clone size: -
CDR3 protein: CASSFERDTQYF
CDR3 DNA: TGCGCCAGCAGCTTCGAGCGGGACACGCAGTACTTC

D gene: -
V gene: TRBV28
J gene: TRBJ2-5
clone size: once
CDR3 protein: CASSPPAGQETQYF
CDR3 DNA: TGTGCCAGCAGTCCCCCCGCGGGACAAGAGACCCAGTACTTC

D gene: -
V gene: TRBV4-3
J gene: TRBJ2-1
clone size: -
CDR3 protein: CASSQDSAGQQFF
CDR3 DNA: TGCGCCAGCAGCCAAGATTCGGCGGGACAACAGTTCTTC

D gene: -
V gene: TRBV4-2
J gene: TRBJ1-4
clone size: -
CDR3 protein: CASNPTLTNEKLFF
CDR3 DNA: TGTGCCAGCAACCCCACGTTAACTAATGAAAAACTGTTTTTT

D gene: TRBD2
V gene: TRBV5-1
J gene: TRBJ2-2
clone size: many
CDR3 protein: CASSSGTWATGELFF
CDR3 DNA: TGCGCCAGCAGCAGCGGGACTTGGGCCACCGGGGAGCTGTTTTTT

D gene: TRBD1
V gene: TRBV2
J gene: TRBJ2-2
clone size: -
CDR3 protein: CASSWDRDTGELFF
CDR3 DNA: TGTGCCAGCAGTTGGGACAGGGACACCGGGGAGCTGTTTTTT

D gene: -
V gene: TRBV20-1
J gene: TRBJ1-1
clone size: many
CDR3 protein: CSARVAGWAFF
CDR3 DNA: TGCAGTGCTAGAGTCGCGGGGTGGGCTTTCTTT

D gene: -
V gene: TRBV5-4
J gene: TRBJ2-7
clone size: -
CDR3 protein: CASSGTSSYEQYF
CDR3 DNA: TGTGCCAGCAGCGGGACGAGCTCCTACGAGCAGTACTTC

D gene: TRBD2
V gene: TRBV2
J gene: TRBJ2-1
clone size: -
CDR3 protein: CASNSGSYNEQFF
CDR3 DNA: TGTGCCAGCAACAGCGGGAGCTACAATGAGCAGTTCTTC

D gene: TRBD1
V gene: TRBV28
J gene: TRBJ1-5
clone size: -
CDR3 protein: CASSSTGGRQPQHF
CDR3 DNA: TGTGCCAGCAGTTCAACAGGGGGCAGGCAGCCCCAGCATTTT

D gene: -
V gene: TRBV28
J gene: TRBJ1-1
clone size: -
CDR3 protein: CASSLVGVNTEAFF
CDR3 DNA: TGTGCCAGCAGTTTAGTAGGGGTAAACACTGAAGCTTTCTTT

D gene: -
V gene: TRBV10-3
J gene: TRBJ1-4
clone size: -
CDR3 protein: CAIHPSGSGNEKLFF
CDR3 DNA: TGTGCCATCCACCCCTCGGGGAGTGGTAATGAAAAACTGTTTTTT

D gene: -
V gene: TRBV7-6
J gene: TRBJ1-2
clone size: -
CDR3 protein: CASSQPNVGYTF
CDR3 DNA: TGTGCCAGCAGCCAGCCTAATGTAGGCTACACCTTC

D gene: -
V gene: TRBV30
J gene: TRBJ2-7
clone size: -
CDR3 protein: CAWSSITSLRRTYEQYF
CDR3 DNA: TGTGCCTGGAGCTCGATCACTAGTTTACGCAGGACCTACGAGCAGTACTTC

D gene: -
V gene: TRBV11-2
J gene: TRBJ1-4
clone size: -
CDR3 protein: CASSLGGARSGEKLFF
CDR3 DNA: TGTGCCAGCAGCTTAGGGGGCGCCCGGTCTGGCGAAAAACTGTTTTTT

D gene: -
V gene: TRBV28
J gene: TRBJ2-5
clone size: -
CDR3 protein: CASSLRQQETQYF
CDR3 DNA: TGTGCCAGCAGTTTGCGTCAGCAAGAGACCCAGTACTTC

D gene: -
V gene: TRBV11-2
J gene: TRBJ2-7
clone size: -
CDR3 protein: CASSLDRGGGGYEQYF
CDR3 DNA: TGTGCCAGCAGCTTAGATCGAGGGGGGGGCGGCTACGAGCAGTACTTC

D gene: -
V gene: TRBV6-1
J gene: TRBJ1-5
clone size: -
CDR3 protein: CASSEVTGYRQHF
CDR3 DNA: TGTGCCAGCAGTGAAGTAACGGGATACCGCCAGCATTTT

D gene: TRBD1
V gene: TRBV28
J gene: TRBJ2-7
clone size: -
CDR3 protein: CASSKDRIYEQYF
CDR3 DNA: TGTGCCAGCAGTAAGGACAGGATCTACGAGCAGTACTTC